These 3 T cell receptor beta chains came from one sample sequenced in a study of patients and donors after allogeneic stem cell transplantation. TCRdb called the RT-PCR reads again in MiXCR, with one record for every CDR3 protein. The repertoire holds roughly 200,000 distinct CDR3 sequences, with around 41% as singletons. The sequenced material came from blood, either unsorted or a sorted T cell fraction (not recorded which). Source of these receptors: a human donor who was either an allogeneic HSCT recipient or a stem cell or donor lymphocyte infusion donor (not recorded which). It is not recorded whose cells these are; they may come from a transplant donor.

The CDR3 is CASSQEAIAGGPETQYF. The CDR3 DNA reads TGCGCCAGCAGCCAAGAGGCGATAGCGGGGGGGCCAGAGACCCAGTACTTC. The chain uses TRBV4-1 and TRBJ2-5; 11 bases line up with TRBD2. The CDR3 is 17 residues long. Germline values: CDR1 MGHRA, CDR2 YSYEKL. V was clipped by 0 bases and J by 4 bases; unmatched bases: 7.

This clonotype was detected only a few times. In nucleotides, the CDR3 is TGTGCCAGCAGTTATATGACAGGGTACGGGGGCAATCAGCCCCAGCATTTT. It codes for CASSYMTGYGGNQPQHF. The chain is built from TRBV6-6 and TRBJ1-5; TRBD1 aligns across 7 bases. The V segment lost 3 bases and the J segment 2 bases; nucleotides outside the gene matches: 10. Germline V gene sequence: CDR1 MNHNY, CDR2 SVGAGI (reference sequence). This CDR3 is built from 17 residues.

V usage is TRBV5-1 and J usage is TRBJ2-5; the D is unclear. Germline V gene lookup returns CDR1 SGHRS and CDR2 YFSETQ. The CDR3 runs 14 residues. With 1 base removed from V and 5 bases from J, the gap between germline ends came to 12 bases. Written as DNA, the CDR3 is TGCGCCAGCAGCTTGCTTGGGCCCGGGGAGACCCAGTACTTC. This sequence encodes CASSLLGPGETQYF.